This T cell receptor beta chain came from a study of OX40 agonist ivuxolimab in advanced cancers. Study-wide background: Participants, 70% to 90% male, averaged around 60 years of age, ranging from about 20 to 79. Participants could have had prior anti-PD-1, anti-PD-L1 or anti-CTLA-4 therapy, and around 40% had some.

General observations from the study: Antigen specificity was not determined for the expanded peripheral T cells. On average, CD8+ T cells had more expanded clones than CD4+.

The CDR3 extends over 18 amino acids. Germline CDR1 MDHEN, CDR2 SYDVKM. The J segment lost 7 bases and the V segment lost 1 base, leaving 15 bases of the junction unmatched. Some clones are missing from TCRdb's copy, which holds only in-frame ones; the method was immunoSEQ multiplex PCR. The table shows around 58,000 clones, with roughly 93% occurring only once. In the case of this clone: What it binds is not known.

The sequence was obtained from an adult with an advanced solid tumor such as melanoma, head and neck, liver or kidney cancer. This specimen consisted of CD4+ or CD8+ T cells sorted from blood, obtained in a trial of the OX40 agonist ivuxolimab. The rearrangement uses TRBV28 and TRBJ2-1, with 8 bases matching TRBD2. The CDR3 nucleotides read TGTGCCAGCAGTTTATCTGGAAGGGTAGCGGGGCTACGAAATGAGCAGTTCTTC. Translated, it gives CASSLSGRVAGLRNEQFF.